One and the same sample provided the 9 T cell receptor beta chains below, sequenced in a study of cytomegalovirus exposure and HLA in healthy donors. Amplification used 60 Vbeta primers and 13 Jbeta primers. Clones were read by immunoSEQ multiplex PCR, and TCRdb kept only the in-frame ones, dropping some. Found here are about 150,000 clones, 60% to 85% of them singletons; the top ten hold 7%. Sequencing was carried out using PBMCs. These receptors were obtained from a man aged 25 to 45 in good health and CMV-seronegative.

This clone was recorded only once. This chain links TRBV23-1 with TRBJ2-5; maybe TRBD2 (6 bases). TRBV23-1 is known as an ORF, though its function is uncertain. The CDR3 has 12 residues. V gave up 6 bases and J gave up 5 bases, with 10 bases separating them. CDR3 in amino acids: CASSGSLETQYF. CDR3 nucleotides: TGCGCCAGCAGCGGGAGCCTGGAGACCCAGTACTTC.

The V gene is TRBV9, the J gene TRBJ1-1, with D tentatively TRBD1 (6 bases). Germline V gene lookup returns CDR1 SGDLS and CDR2 YYNGEE. This CDR3 contains 15 residues. Trimming stripped 0 bases from V and 1 base from J, with 10 bases between. This CDR3 is CASSVVTGANTEAFF. CDR3 DNA sequence: TGTGCCAGCAGCGTAGTGACAGGCGCGAACACTGAAGCTTTCTTT.

The rearrangement uses TRBV7-9 and TRBJ1-2; no definite D call. CDR1 and CDR2 (germline): SEHNR, FQNEAQ (reference sequence). The length of the CDR3 is 14 residues. The V and J ends lost 0 bases and 7 bases respectively, with 12 bases between them. For the CDR3, the DNA is TGTGCCAGCAGCTTAGCGGACCGCCGGGGTGGCTACACCTTC. Encoded protein: CASSLADRRGGYTF.

The chain employs TRBV7-2 and TRBJ1-3, with 7 bases fitting TRBD1. Germline CDR1 is SGHTA and CDR2 is FQGNSA. V gave up 6 bases and J gave up 6 bases; unmatched junction bases: 11. The CDR3 totals 15 residues. The CDR3 bases are TGTGCCAGCAGTGCTTATGGACAGGCCGAAAACACCATATATTTT. It is translated as CASSAYGQAENTIYF.

This clone was observed a few times. This rearrangement joins TRBV5-6 to TRBJ2-7; the D is unclear. Between the trimmed V and J ends, which lost 2 bases and 0 bases, there was a span of 9 bases. The CDR3 runs to 14 residues. The germline gives CDR1 SGHDT, CDR2 YYEEEE. The CDR3 sequence is CASSFRRGSYEQYF. In nucleotides, the CDR3 is TGTGCCAGCAGCTTCCGTCGAGGCTCCTACGAGCAGTACTTC.

The chain is built from TRBV30 and TRBJ1-6, with a possible D match to TRBD1 (5 bases). Trimming cost V 3 bases and J 9 bases, with 15 bases left between them. CDR1 and CDR2 from the germline V gene are GTSNPN and SVGIG (reference sequence). CDR3 length: 14 amino acids. Here the CDR3 DNA reads TGTGCCTGGAGGCATCAGGGCCGAGGTTCACCCCTCCACTTT. Amino acids: CAWRHQGRGSPLHF.

The V call is TRBV6-7, the J call TRBJ1-2; no firm D call. TRBV6-7 is an ORF; its function is uncertain. V was clipped by 10 bases and J by 5 bases, with 11 bases between them. The CDR3 is 11 residues long. The CDR3 nucleotides read TGTGCCACCCTTCCCCCGTATGGCTACACCTTC. Residues: CATLPPYGYTF.

The rearrangement links TRBV7-2 to TRBJ1-5, with D uncertain. The CDR3 has 14 residues. The V end lost 1 base, the J end lost 5 bases, and 9 bases lay between the germline ends. Germline-derived CDR1 and CDR2 are SGHTA and FQGNSA. The CDR3 coding sequence is TGTGCCAGCAGCTTAGTAGCCGGGGATCAGCCCCAGCATTTT. The encoded protein is CASSLVAGDQPQHF.

The rearrangement links TRBV30 to TRBJ2-7, with TRBD1 matching 8 bases. Germline-derived CDR1 and CDR2 are GTSNPN and SVGIG (reference sequence). This CDR3 contains 15 residues. V was clipped by 1 base and J by 3 bases; unmatched bases: 8. For the CDR3, the DNA is TGTGCCTGGAGTGCGTTACAGGGGGTAGGCTACGAGCAGTACTTC. It translates to CAWSALQGVGYEQYF.